This T cell receptor beta chain is drawn from a study of blood T cell repertoires in COVID-19. In the study overall: Samples came from the United States, Italy and Spain, spanning acute and convalescent COVID-19. T cells, B-cell-depleted T cells, or PBMCs provided the cDNA or gDNA that served as material.

In the source study's methods: Amplification from reference gene primers served as the basis for estimated nucleated cell counts. This table comes from immunoSEQ multiplex PCR, and its TCRdb copy is limited to in-frame clones, with some not included. That table is the source of V, J and clone size, and D and trimming were worked out from the DNA. The table lists about 130,000 clones, 85% of them singletons. In germline, CDR1 is ENHRY, CDR2 SYGVKD. Trimming shortened V by 8 bases and J by 5 bases, and 13 bases separated the two germline ends. CDR3 length equals 13 residues. The J gene is TRBJ1-5, the V gene TRBV10-3; weak D call: TRBD1 (6 bases). The sequenced sample was peripheral blood. The receptor was derived from an elderly woman with acute or convalescent COVID-19. The CDR3 nucleotides read TGTGCCATCGCAACAGGGCAGGATCAGCCCCAGCATTTT. Translated: CAIATGQDQPQHF.